Shown below are 32 T cell receptor beta chains from a single sample sequenced in a study of graft-versus-host responses after intestinal transplantation. These receptors' antigens are unknown. Clones were sequenced by immunoSEQ multiplex PCR, and TCRdb holds only the in-frame ones, with some missing. Of fewer than 95,000 clones in the sample, 90% to 95% are singletons; the top ten hold 0.4% to 0.6%. Sample: unstimulated CD8+ T cells sorted from spleen or lymph node cells, taken before intestinal transplant. The receptors derive from a human donor who received an intestinal transplant.

The chain employs TRBV5-4 and TRBJ2-1; 9 bases map to TRBD2. V trimming: 3 bases; J trimming: 0 bases; junction bases outside the gene matches: 1. Germline V gene lookup returns CDR1 SGHNT and CDR2 YYREEE (reference sequence). The CDR3 is 15 residues long. The CDR3 DNA reads TGTGCCAGCAGCTCGACTAGCGGCTCCTACAATGAGCAGTTCTTC. This gives the protein CASSSTSGSYNEQFF.

The chain employs TRBV5-4 and TRBJ1-2; 7 nucleotides line up with TRBD1. The germline V gene has CDR1 SGHNT and CDR2 YYREEE (reference sequence). V gave up 5 bases and J gave up 3 bases; unmatched junction bases: 7. This CDR3 region has 14 residues. CDR3 sequence reads: CASRTNDRDYGYTF. CDR3 DNA: TGTGCCAGCAGGACGAATGACAGGGACTATGGCTACACCTTC. The full variable domain, rest sourced from reference TRBV5-4 and TRBJ1-2, is ETGVTQSPTHLIKTRGQQVTLRCSSQSGHNTVSWYQQALGQGPQFIFQYYREEENGRGNFPPRFSGLQFPNYSSELNVNALELDDSALYLCASRTNDRDYGYTFGSGTRLTVV.

The V gene is TRBV5-6, the J gene TRBJ2-7; D is unresolved. Trimming cost V 2 bases and J 4 bases, with 4 bases left between them. The CDR3 runs 11 residues. The V gene's germline CDR1 is SGHDT and CDR2 YYEEEE. The CDR3 protein is CASSLAYEQYF. DNA of the CDR3: TGTGCCAGCAGCTTAGCTTACGAGCAGTACTTC.

V usage is TRBV5-6 and J usage is TRBJ2-7; 9 nucleotides align to TRBD2. Germline V lookup: CDR1 SGHDT, CDR2 YYEEEE. The CDR3 totals 15 residues. Trimming took 4 bases from V and 2 from J; bases not matched to a gene: 7. The CDR3 DNA reads TGTGCCAGCAGCCTGTTAGCGGGAGTAGCCTACGAGCAGTACTTC. The encoded protein is CASSLLAGVAYEQYF. Full variable domain (outside the CDR3, taken from reference TRBV5-6 and TRBJ2-7): DAGVTQSPTHLIKTRGQQVTLRCSPKSGHDTVSWYQQALGQGPQFIFQYYEEEERQRGNFPDRFSGHQFPNYSSELNVNALLLGDSALYLCASSLLAGVAYEQYFGPGTRLTVT.

This chain links TRBV5-4 with TRBJ1-2, with 7 bases identical to TRBD1. The CDR3 consists of 14 residues. Per germline, CDR1 SGHNT and CDR2 YYREEE (reference sequence). Germline trimming cut 2 bases from V and 2 bases from J; bases unmatched to any gene: 3. CDR3 amino acids: CASSLRDSNYGYTF. The CDR3 nucleotides are TGTGCCAGCAGCTTAAGGGACAGCAACTATGGCTACACCTTC. The variable domain in full, with the rest retrieved from reference TRBV5-4 and TRBJ1-2, is ETGVTQSPTHLIKTRGQQVTLRCSSQSGHNTVSWYQQALGQGPQFIFQYYREEENGRGNFPPRFSGLQFPNYSSELNVNALELDDSALYLCASSLRDSNYGYTFGSGTRLTVV.

The chain couples TRBV6-5 to TRBJ1-2, with D maybe TRBD1 (6 bases). Germline V CDR1 and CDR2: MNHEY, SVGAGI. The CDR3 spans 14 residues. Trimming left V 6 bases short and J 3 bases short, with 14 bases between. DNA of the CDR3: TGTGCCAGCAGAACAGGGTCGGCGTACTATGGCTACACCTTC. It encodes CASRTGSAYYGYTF.

The chain links TRBV5-1 to TRBJ2-7, with TRBD1 matching over 8 bases. This CDR3 comprises 15 residues. The germline V gene encodes CDR1 SGHRS and CDR2 YFSETQ. Trimming at V came to 0 bases and at J to 1 base, leaving 3 bases not matched to a gene. The CDR3 loop reads CASSLGQGPSYEQYF. CDR3 bases: TGCGCCAGCAGCTTGGGACAGGGGCCATCCTACGAGCAGTACTTC.

The chain is built from TRBV6-1 and TRBJ2-3; TRBD1 matches at 9 bases. V lost 8 bases and J lost 6; bases outside the gene matches: 9. This CDR3 region has 14 residues. Germline CDR1 reads MNHNS; CDR2 reads SASEGT. Written as DNA, the CDR3 is TGTGCCAGCGGAAGACAGGGGGAGATGGATACGCAGTATTTT. Amino acid sequence: CASGRQGEMDTQYF.

This sequence joins TRBV27 and TRBJ2-7; tentative D call: TRBD1 (6 bases). The CDR3 is made up of 13 amino acids. V shed 4 bases and J shed 2 bases, with 9 bases lying between them. Germline lookup yields CDR1 MNHEY and CDR2 SMNVEV (reference sequence). CDR3 DNA sequence: TGTGCCAGCAGTTGGACAGCTACCTACGAGCAGTACTTC. Encoded protein: CASSWTATYEQYF.

This chain joins TRBV7-9 and TRBJ1-2, with a weak D call TRBD1 (6 bases). Looked up from germline, CDR1 is SEHNR and CDR2 is FQNEAQ (reference sequence). The CDR3 totals 15 residues. The V gene lost 7 bases and the J gene lost 2 bases, with 17 bases spanning the gap. The CDR3: CASTPPGTSNYGYTF. The CDR3 DNA reads TGTGCCAGCACCCCGCCAGGGACATCAAACTATGGCTACACCTTC.

This chain joins TRBV5-8 and TRBJ2-6; the match to TRBD1 covers 9 bases. The junction had 8 bases not matched to a gene; V was cut back by 0 bases and J by 1 base. Germline V gene sequence: CDR1 SGHTS, CDR2 YDEGEE. The CDR3 has 19 residues. Written as DNA, the CDR3 is TGTGCCAGCAGCTTGGCCCGGGACAGGGTCTTTTCTGGGGCCAACGTCCTGACTTTC. This codes for CASSLARDRVFSGANVLTF.

The chain combines TRBV28 with TRBJ2-2, with D possibly matching TRBD1 (5 bases). Per the germline V gene, CDR1 is MDHEN and CDR2 is SYDVKM. CDR3 size: 14 residues. Between the trimmed V and J ends, which lost 3 bases and 5 bases, there was a span of 10 bases. The CDR3 DNA reads TGTGCCAGCAGTTTTCAGGGTTGGACCGGGGAGCTGTTTTTT. Translating gives CASSFQGWTGELFF. The full variable domain, with the rest looked up from reference TRBV28 and TRBJ2-2, is DVKVTQSSRYLVKRTGEKVFLECVQDMDHENMFWYRQDPGLGLRLIYFSYDVKMKEKGDIPEGYSVSREKKERFSLILESASTNQTSMYLCASSFQGWTGELFFGEGSRLTVL.

This chain connects TRBV27 to TRBJ2-7; weak D call: TRBD1 (5 bases). The CDR3 is 13 residues long. Germline CDR1 and CDR2: MNHEY and SMNVEV (reference sequence). V lost 1 base, J lost 4 bases, and 8 bases lay in between. CDR3: CASSLFAGYEQYF. The CDR3 bases are TGTGCCAGCAGTTTATTCGCAGGGTACGAGCAGTACTTC.

This clone was seen a handful of times. The chain recombines TRBV10-3 with TRBJ1-6, with TRBD1 matching over 8 bases. The trim removed 2 bases at V and 9 bases at J, leaving 6 bases unmatched. Germline V gene lookup returns CDR1 ENHRY and CDR2 SYGVKD. This CDR3 has 15 residues. The CDR3 nucleotides are TGTGCCATCAGTGAGGGGTCGGACAGGGTTTCACCCCTCCACTTT. Translated: CAISEGSDRVSPLHF.

In its sample, this clone was seen once. The chain combines TRBV5-4 with TRBJ2-7; 8 nucleotides match TRBD1. Germline V gene lookup returns CDR1 SGHNT and CDR2 YYREEE (reference sequence). With V trimmed by 7 bases and J by 6 bases, 9 bases remained unmatched. The CDR3 is 13 residues long. The DNA of the CDR3 is TGTGCCAGCCAAGGACAGGGCCACTTCGAGCAGTACTTC. Residues: CASQGQGHFEQYF. The full variable domain, its missing parts supplied by reference TRBV5-4 and TRBJ2-7, is ETGVTQSPTHLIKTRGQQVTLRCSSQSGHNTVSWYQQALGQGPQFIFQYYREEENGRGNFPPRFSGLQFPNYSSELNVNALELDDSALYLCASQGQGHFEQYFGPGTRLTVT.

The genes are TRBV2 and TRBJ2-1; possible D gene TRBD1, 6 bases. V was pared by 4 bases and J by 4 bases, with 17 bases between. In germline, CDR1 is SNHLY, CDR2 FYNNEI. The CDR3 has 16 amino acids. The chain's CDR3 is CASSVSISGDYNEQFF. CDR3 in DNA: TGTGCCAGCAGTGTATCTATTTCAGGGGATTACAATGAGCAGTTCTTC.

The chain combines TRBV6-5 with TRBJ2-1, with 10 bases fitting TRBD1. V lost 0 bases to trimming and J lost 6 bases; unmatched junction nucleotides: 5. Germline V gene data show CDR1 as MNHEY and CDR2 as SVGAGI. The CDR3 length is 16 residues. The CDR3 DNA follows: TGTGCCAGCAGTTACTCAGACAGGGGGCTCGGCAATGAGCAGTTCTTC. Translating it yields CASSYSDRGLGNEQFF.

This chain links TRBV15 with TRBJ2-1, with 12 bases fitting TRBD2. There are 15 residues in the CDR3. Germline values: CDR1 LNHNV, CDR2 YYDKDF (reference sequence). V lost 4 bases, J lost 4 bases, and 2 bases stayed unmatched. DNA of the CDR3: TGTGCCACCAGCATTGGGACTAGCGGGTACAATGAGCAGTTCTTC. Amino acid sequence: CATSIGTSGYNEQFF.

CDR3 nucleotides: TGTGCCAGCAGCTTAGGGCGGGAGAGGCACGAGCAGTACTTC. It is translated as CASSLGRERHEQYF. J is TRBJ2-7 and V is TRBV13; 7 nucleotides line up with TRBD2. J was trimmed by 5 bases and V by 0 bases; bases with no gene match: 4. The CDR3 loop spans 14 amino acids. CDR1 and CDR2 (germline): PRHDT, FYEKMQ (reference sequence). The variable domain in full, with the rest retrieved from reference TRBV13 and TRBJ2-7, is AAGVIQSPRHLIKEKRETATLKCYPIPRHDTVYWYQQGPGQDPQFLISFYEKMQSDKGSIPDRFSAQQFSDYHSELNMSSLELGDSALYFCASSLGRERHEQYFGPGTRLTVT.

This clone was counted once. The chain joins TRBV27 to TRBJ2-1; a weak D match, TRBD1 (7 bases). Trimming took 4 bases from V and 4 from J, leaving 20 bases between them. The CDR3 sequence is 17 residues long. The V gene's germline CDR1 is MNHEY and CDR2 SMNVEV (reference sequence). The CDR3 loop is CASSWGVAGGIYNEQFF. The CDR3 DNA reads TGTGCCAGCAGTTGGGGGGTGGCAGGGGGGATATACAATGAGCAGTTCTTC.

The chain carries TRBV10-1 and TRBJ2-1, with TRBD2 identical over 14 bases. CDR3 length equals 18 residues. Germline V gene sequence: CDR1 WNHNN, CDR2 SYGVQD (reference sequence). After removal of 3 bases from V and 2 bases from J, the junction contained 6 bases not matched to a gene. CDR3 bases: TGCGCCAGCAGTGATATGGGACTAGCGGGAGAACCCTACAATGAGCAGTTCTTC. This translates into CASSDMGLAGEPYNEQFF.

The V gene is TRBV4-1, the J gene TRBJ2-7; TRBD1 matches at 7 bases. The CDR3 is 18 residues long. Germline CDR1 MGHRA, CDR2 YSYEKL. With V trimmed by 1 base and J by 1 base, 13 bases remained unmatched. DNA for the CDR3: TGCGCCAGCAGCCAAGCCCCCACAACGGGACAGATATCCTACGAGCAGTACTTC. Its protein product is CASSQAPTTGQISYEQYF.

The V call is TRBV4-3, the J call TRBJ1-1; D call uncertain. The germline V gene encodes CDR1 LGHNA and CDR2 YSLEER. The ends were cut back, 1 base at V and 1 base at J, with 16 bases in the middle. The length of the CDR3 is 17 residues. The CDR3 coding sequence is TGCGCCAGCAGCCAAGTCCCTCAAGGCTGGGCGAACACTGAAGCTTTCTTT. This gives the protein CASSQVPQGWANTEAFF.

The chain uses TRBV25-1 and TRBJ1-1; D unresolved. Germline V gene sequence: CDR1 MGHDK, CDR2 SYGVNS. CDR3 length: 16 amino acids. V was pared by 1 base and J by 0 bases, with 12 bases between. DNA for the CDR3: TGTGCCAGCAGTGAATGGGCAGGTAACTTGAACACTGAAGCTTTCTTT. Encoded protein: CASSEWAGNLNTEAFF.

A word on this clone: Other nucleotide sequences in the sample specify the same CDR3. This chain connects TRBV5-6 to TRBJ2-7, with TRBD1 identical over 8 bases. Per the germline V gene, CDR1 is SGHDT and CDR2 is YYEEEE. This CDR3 contains 14 residues. J was trimmed by 1 base and V by 3 bases; bases with no gene match: 3. In DNA form, the CDR3 reads TGTGCCAGCAGCTGGGACAGGCTATCCTACGAGCAGTACTTC. Its translation is CASSWDRLSYEQYF.

The chain joins TRBV7-9 to TRBJ1-2; 7 bases are shared with TRBD1. The CDR3 length is 15 residues. Germline V CDR1 and CDR2: SEHNR, FQNEAQ (reference sequence). After removal of 4 bases from V and 2 bases from J, the junction contained 7 bases not matched to a gene. For the CDR3, the DNA is TGTGCCAGCAGCTCAGTTGGACAGGCGAACTATGGCTACACCTTC. Its translation is CASSSVGQANYGYTF.

The V call is TRBV4-3, the J call TRBJ1-2; D call uncertain. CDR3 length: 15 amino acids. CDR1 is LGHNA and CDR2 is YSLEER in the germline V gene. V was shortened by 3 bases and J by 8 bases, with 19 bases between the two germline ends. The CDR3 nucleotides read TGCGCCAGCAGCCAGTCAGGATCACCGTACTGGGGCTACACCTTC. It yields the protein CASSQSGSPYWGYTF.

The chain combines TRBV6-6 with TRBJ1-1; TRBD1 matches 8 bases. Germline V gives CDR1 MNHNY, CDR2 SVGAGI (reference sequence). The trim removed 5 bases at V and 0 bases at J, leaving 5 bases unmatched. The CDR3 loop spans 15 amino acids. The CDR3 DNA reads TGTGCCAGCAGTGACACAGGGGGAATGAACACTGAAGCTTTCTTT. Encoded protein: CASSDTGGMNTEAFF.

The chain employs TRBV10-3 and TRBJ2-3; 10 nucleotides align to TRBD1. The V gene end was trimmed by 3 bases and the J gene end by 2 bases; junction bases not matched to a gene: 11. The CDR3 length is 18 residues. From germline, CDR1 is ENHRY and CDR2 SYGVKD. Written as DNA, the CDR3 is TGTGCCATCAGTGATTCGATCCTCGGGACAGGGGCCACAGATACGCAGTATTTT. Its translation: CAISDSILGTGATDTQYF.

The genes are TRBV13 and TRBJ2-4; possible D gene TRBD1, 6 bases. In germline, CDR1 is PRHDT, CDR2 FYEKMQ (reference sequence). V lost 5 bases to trimming and J lost 0 bases, with 14 bases between them. The CDR3 sequence is 16 residues long. The CDR3 DNA reads TGTGCCAGCAGCACAACAGGGCGTCTAGCCAAAAACATTCAGTACTTC. Amino acids: CASSTTGRLAKNIQYF. Variable domain in full (rest from reference TRBV13 and TRBJ2-4): AAGVIQSPRHLIKEKRETATLKCYPIPRHDTVYWYQQGPGQDPQFLISFYEKMQSDKGSIPDRFSAQQFSDYHSELNMSSLELGDSALYFCASSTTGRLAKNIQYFGAGTRLSVL.

The V call is TRBV30, the J call TRBJ2-1; D remains ambiguous. The CDR3 is 12 amino acids. CDR1 GTSNPN and CDR2 SVGIG come from the germline V gene (reference sequence). Trimming removed 3 bases at V and 0 bases at J, with 3 bases between. In DNA, the CDR3 is TGTGCCTGGAGCTACTCCTACAATGAGCAGTTCTTC. Its translation is CAWSYSYNEQFF.

CDR3 bases: TGCGCCAGCCCCGACAGGGGGCTGAGCTCCTACAATGAGCAGTTCTTC. It is translated as CASPDRGLSSYNEQFF. The V gene is TRBV5-1, the J gene TRBJ2-1, with 10 bases that match TRBD1. V trimming: 7 bases; J trimming: 0 bases; junction bases outside the gene matches: 7. CDR3 size: 16 residues. From germline, CDR1 is SGHRS and CDR2 YFSETQ.